A selection of T cell receptor beta chains follows, all from one sample in a study of blood T cell repertoires in COVID-19. Profiling relied on immunoSEQ multiplex PCR, and the TCRdb table lists in-frame clones only, not all of them. The repertoire holds around 220,000 clones, with 84% as singletons. The sample consisted of peripheral blood. The origin of the receptors is a woman of 80 years or more with COVID-19, enrolled during active disease. CDR3s include the opening cysteine and the closing phenylalanine or tryptophan. D genes are given only for firm matches. A row's size may be missing; if present it is once, few, many or a size class.

V,length,size,D,J,DNA,CDR3
TRBV2,13,.,TRBD1,TRBJ1-4,TGTGCCAGCATCAGGGACAGGAATGAAAAACTGTTTTTT,CASIRDRNEKLFF
TRBV20-1,11,few,.,TRBJ2-1,TGCAGTGCGGGGGGGCCAAATGAGCAGTTCTTC,CSAGGPNEQFF
TRBV4-1,14,.,TRBD1,TRBJ2-3,TGCGCCAGCAGCAGGGACAGAGTCACAGATACGCAGTATTTT,CASSRDRVTDTQYF
TRBV4-2,16,.,.,TRBJ1-1,TGTGCCAGCAGCCAAGCCAAGGGGCTAATTAACACTGAAGCTTTCTTT,CASSQAKGLINTEAFF
TRBV3-1/TRBV3-2,14,.,.,TRBJ1-1,TGTGCCAGCAGCCAAGGCTCGGGAGGCACTGAAGCTTTCTTT,CASSQGSGGTEAFF
TRBV6-5,13,once,.,TRBJ2-7,TGTGCCAGCGCATGGGGAAGGGAGGACGAGCAGTACTTC,CASAWGREDEQYF
TRBV6-5,14,once,TRBD1,TRBJ1-2,TGTGCCAGCAGTTATCGACAGGGATCGGTTGGCTACACCTTC,CASSYRQGSVGYTF
TRBV5-1,14,few,TRBD1,TRBJ1-2,TGCGCCAGCAGCTCGACAGGGGGAGACTATGGCTACACCTTC,CASSSTGGDYGYTF
TRBV6-5,13,.,TRBD2,TRBJ2-7,TGTGCCAGCAGTCTTAGCGGGGTCTACGAGCAGTACTTC,CASSLSGVYEQYF
TRBV7-3,13,few,.,TRBJ1-6,TGTGCCAGCAGCGGGGGGAACAATTCACCCCTCCACTTT,CASSGGNNSPLHF